These 2 T cell receptor beta chains share one sample of origin, sequenced in a study of T-cell memory formation after mild COVID-19. Using its own MiXCR run on the 5' RACE reads, TCRdb lists one record per CDR3 protein. Here the sample spans around 150,000 distinct CDR3 sequences, more than 9% being singletons. The sequenced sample consisted of PBMCs or a T cell subset sorted from them (not recorded which). Receptors originate from a man younger than 35 who had mild COVID-19 (a few samples of this study predate the infection). Cell type and time point are not known.

This clonotype ranks as medium-sized. V is TRBV6-6 and J is TRBJ2-4; D gene ambiguous. Germline assignment: CDR1 MNHNY and CDR2 SVGAGI (reference sequence). Trimming removed 5 bases at V and 7 bases at J, with 9 bases between. CDR3 size: 12 residues. CDR3 loop: CASSPSPNIQYF. The CDR3 region has the DNA TGTGCCAGCAGTCCGAGTCCGAACATTCAGTACTTC.

A word on this clonotype: This could be a read error, since a much larger clone is one nucleotide away. The gene calls are TRBV7-2 and TRBJ1-5, with 9 bases matching TRBD1. Per the germline V gene, CDR1 is SGHTA and CDR2 is FQGNSA. CDR3 length: 16 amino acids. The CDR3 DNA is TGTGCCAGCAGCGCGGACTCCGGGACAGGGCTTCAGCGCCAGCATTTT. This sequence encodes CASSADSGTGLQRQHF.